This T cell receptor (beta chain) was profiled in a study of cytomegalovirus exposure and HLA in healthy donors. Overall study: Early released data had 65 million to 100 million unique TCRs, all coming from HLA-typed donors. Overall study results and limits: In a later analysis, compared with equally common non-associated chains, HLA-associated beta chains were more expanded. TCR beta V- and J-gene trimming was later associated with a missense DCLRE1C variant. Testing in vitro showed a few CMV-associated chains specific for CMV antigens.

The PCR made use of 60 Vbeta and 13 Jbeta primers. Data came from immunoSEQ multiplex PCR; TCRdb stores just in-frame clones and leaves some out. The repertoire includes approximately 150,000 clones, more than 70% of them detected once, and around 10% sits in the top ten. As to this clone: Antigen specificity is unknown.

The germline V and J ends were trimmed by 7 bases and 0 bases, with 12 bases remaining between them. Germline CDR1 SQVTM, CDR2 ANQGSEA. The CDR3 consists of 13 residues. This rearrangement joins TRBV29-1 to TRBJ1-1; perhaps TRBD1 as D (5 bases). This receptor was identified in a man aged 18 to 29 in good health and CMV-seropositive. Material for sequencing was PBMCs. The CDR3 is CSGGGILNTEAFF. The DNA for the CDR3 is TGCAGCGGGGGGGGGATTCTGAACACTGAAGCTTTCTTT.